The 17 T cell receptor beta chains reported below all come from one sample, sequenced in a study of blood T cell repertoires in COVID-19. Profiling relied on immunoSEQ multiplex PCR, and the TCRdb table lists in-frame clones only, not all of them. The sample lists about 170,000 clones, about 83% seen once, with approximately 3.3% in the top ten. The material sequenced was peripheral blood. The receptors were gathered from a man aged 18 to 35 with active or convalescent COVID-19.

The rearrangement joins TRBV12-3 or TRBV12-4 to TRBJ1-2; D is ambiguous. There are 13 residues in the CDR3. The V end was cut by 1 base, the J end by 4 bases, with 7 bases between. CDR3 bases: TGTGCCAGCAGTTTAGGCAGGCTCTATGGCTACACCTTC. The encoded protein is CASSLGRLYGYTF.

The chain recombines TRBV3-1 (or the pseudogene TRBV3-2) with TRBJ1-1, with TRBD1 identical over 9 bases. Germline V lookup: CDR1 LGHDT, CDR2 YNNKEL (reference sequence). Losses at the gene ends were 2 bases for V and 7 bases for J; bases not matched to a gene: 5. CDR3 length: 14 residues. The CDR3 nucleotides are TGTGCCAGCAGCCAAAGGACAGGGGATATTGAAGCTTTCTTT. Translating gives CASSQRTGDIEAFF.

CDR3 sequence: CASSLSSLGRGWNIQYF. CDR3 DNA: TGTGCCAGCAGCTTATCCTCCCTTGGGAGGGGATGGAACATTCAGTACTTC. This chain connects TRBV11-2 to TRBJ2-4; the match to TRBD2 covers 7 bases. CDR3 length equals 17 residues. The trim removed 2 bases at V and 7 bases at J, leaving 14 bases unmatched. Per the germline V gene, CDR1 is SGHAT and CDR2 is FQNNGV.

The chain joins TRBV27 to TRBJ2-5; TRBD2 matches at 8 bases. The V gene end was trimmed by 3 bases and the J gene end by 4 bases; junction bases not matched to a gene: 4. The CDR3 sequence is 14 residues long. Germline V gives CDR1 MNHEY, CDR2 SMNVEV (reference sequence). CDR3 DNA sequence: TGTGCCAGCAGTTTTCTTAGCGGGGCAGAGACCCAGTACTTC. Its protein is CASSFLSGAETQYF.

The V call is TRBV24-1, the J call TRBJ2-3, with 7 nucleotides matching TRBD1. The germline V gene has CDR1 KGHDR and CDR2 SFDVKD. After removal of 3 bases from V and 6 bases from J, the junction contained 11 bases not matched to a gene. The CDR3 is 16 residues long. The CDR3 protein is CATSDLQGVGTDTQYF. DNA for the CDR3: TGTGCCACCAGTGATCTCCAGGGGGTTGGAACGGATACGCAGTATTTT.

CDR3 loop: CASSLSVSGNTIYF. CDR3 sequence (DNA): TGTGCCAGCAGCCTCTCGGTTTCAGGAAACACCATATATTTT. V usage is TRBV11-2 and J usage is TRBJ1-3; D is ambiguous. There are 14 residues in the CDR3. CDR1 and CDR2 (germline): SGHAT, FQNNGV. V lost 5 bases and J 4 bases, leaving 12 bases between the germline ends.

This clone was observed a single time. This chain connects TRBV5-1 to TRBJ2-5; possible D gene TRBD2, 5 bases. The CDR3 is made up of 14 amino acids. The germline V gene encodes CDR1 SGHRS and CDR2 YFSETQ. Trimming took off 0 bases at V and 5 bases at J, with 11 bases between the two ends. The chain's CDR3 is CASSLAEGGETQYF. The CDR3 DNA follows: TGCGCCAGCAGCTTGGCCGAGGGCGGGGAGACCCAGTACTTC. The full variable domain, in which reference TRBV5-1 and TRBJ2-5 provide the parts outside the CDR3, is KAGVTQTPRYLIKTRGQQVTLSCSPISGHRSVSWYQQTPGQGLQFLFEYFSETQRNKGNFPGRFSGRQFSNSRSEMNVSTLELGDSALYLCASSLAEGGETQYFGPGTRLLVL.

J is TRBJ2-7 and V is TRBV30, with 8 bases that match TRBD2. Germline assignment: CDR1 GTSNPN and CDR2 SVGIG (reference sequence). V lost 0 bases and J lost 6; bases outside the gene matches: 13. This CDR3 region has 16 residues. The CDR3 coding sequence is TGTGCCTGGAGTGTGTTTTCGGCGAGCGGGAGATCCGAGCAGTACTTC. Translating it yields CAWSVFSASGRSEQYF.

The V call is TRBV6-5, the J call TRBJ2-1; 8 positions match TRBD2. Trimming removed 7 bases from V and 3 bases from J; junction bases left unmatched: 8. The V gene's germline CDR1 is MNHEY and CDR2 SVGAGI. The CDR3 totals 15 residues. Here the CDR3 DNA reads TGTGCCAGCAAGCCGGGACTAGTACGCTACAATGAGCAGTTCTTC. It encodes CASKPGLVRYNEQFF.

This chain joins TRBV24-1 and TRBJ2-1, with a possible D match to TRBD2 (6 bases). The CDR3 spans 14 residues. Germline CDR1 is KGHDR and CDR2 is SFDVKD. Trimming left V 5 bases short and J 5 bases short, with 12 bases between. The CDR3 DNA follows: TGTGCCACCAGTGTCGGGACTTGGGACAATGAGCAGTTCTTC. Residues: CATSVGTWDNEQFF.

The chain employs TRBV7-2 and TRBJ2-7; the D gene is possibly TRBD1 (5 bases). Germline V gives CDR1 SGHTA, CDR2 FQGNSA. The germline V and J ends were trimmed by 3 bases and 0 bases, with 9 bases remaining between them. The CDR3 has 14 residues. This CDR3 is CASSLGRNSYEQYV. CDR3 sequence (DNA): TGTGCCAGCAGCTTGGGGCGGAACTCCTACGAGCAGTACGTC.

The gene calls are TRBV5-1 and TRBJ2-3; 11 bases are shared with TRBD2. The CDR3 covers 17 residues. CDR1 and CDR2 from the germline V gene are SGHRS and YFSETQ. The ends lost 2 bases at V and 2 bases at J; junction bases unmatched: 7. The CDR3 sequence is CASSLLPTSGDTDTQYF. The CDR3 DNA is TGCGCCAGCAGCTTACTACCGACTAGCGGGGACACAGATACGCAGTATTTT.

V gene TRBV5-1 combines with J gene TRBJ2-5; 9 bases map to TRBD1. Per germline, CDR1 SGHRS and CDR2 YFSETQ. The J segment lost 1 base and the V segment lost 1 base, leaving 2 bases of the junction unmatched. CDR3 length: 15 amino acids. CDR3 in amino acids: CASSLQGQGQETQYF. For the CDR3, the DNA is TGCGCCAGCAGCTTGCAGGGACAGGGCCAAGAGACCCAGTACTTC.

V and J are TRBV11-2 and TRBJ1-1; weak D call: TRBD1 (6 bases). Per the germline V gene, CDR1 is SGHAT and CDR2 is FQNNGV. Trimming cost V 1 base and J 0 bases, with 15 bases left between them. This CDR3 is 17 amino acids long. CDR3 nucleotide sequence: TGTGCCAGCAGCTTAGGGGGCAGGGGACCTATGAACACTGAAGCTTTCTTT. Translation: CASSLGGRGPMNTEAFF.

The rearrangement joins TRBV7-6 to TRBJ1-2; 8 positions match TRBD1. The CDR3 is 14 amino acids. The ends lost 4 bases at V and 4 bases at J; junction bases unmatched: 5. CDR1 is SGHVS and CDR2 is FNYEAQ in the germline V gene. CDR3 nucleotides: TGTGCCAGCAGCTCCGGGACAGGACCCTATGGCTACACCTTC. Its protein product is CASSSGTGPYGYTF.

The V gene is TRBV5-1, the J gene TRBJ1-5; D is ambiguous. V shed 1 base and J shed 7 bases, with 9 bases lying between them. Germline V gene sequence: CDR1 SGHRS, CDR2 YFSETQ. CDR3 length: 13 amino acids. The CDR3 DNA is TGCGCCAGCAGCTTGAGAGGCCAGCAGCCCCAGCATTTT. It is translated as CASSLRGQQPQHF. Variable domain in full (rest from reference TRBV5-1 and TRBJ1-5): KAGVTQTPRYLIKTRGQQVTLSCSPISGHRSVSWYQQTPGQGLQFLFEYFSETQRNKGNFPGRFSGRQFSNSRSEMNVSTLELGDSALYLCASSLRGQQPQHFGDGTRLSIL.

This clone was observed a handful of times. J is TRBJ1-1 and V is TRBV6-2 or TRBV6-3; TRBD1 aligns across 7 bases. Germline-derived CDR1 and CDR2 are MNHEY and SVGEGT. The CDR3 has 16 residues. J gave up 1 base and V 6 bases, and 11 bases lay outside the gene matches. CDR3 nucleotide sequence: TGTGCCAGCAGCCCTCGTCCCGGGACAGCGAACACTGAAGCTTTCTTT. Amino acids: CASSPRPGTANTEAFF.